The entry that follows covers one TCR beta chain sequence. What it binds is not known. The CDR3 contains 13 residues. CDR1 is MNHEY and CDR2 is SMNVEV in the germline V gene (reference sequence). The junction had 7 bases not matched to a gene; V was cut back by 9 bases and J by 2 bases. This specimen belongs to a study of T-cell reconstitution after alpha-beta-depleted transplantation in children. Construction of the TCRbeta library involved unique molecular identifiers. MiXCR, applied by TCRdb to the PCR reads, yields one record per CDR3 protein. This repertoire shows about 460,000 distinct CDR3 sequences, about an eighth found once; its top ten account for around 13%. General observations from the study: After transplant, high TCRbeta diversity at day 60 in some patients arose from surviving recipient T cells and thymic progenitors. Expanded graft clones, several hundred of them, were reportedly the source of alpha-beta T cells about two months after transplant.

The TCR was taken from a female patient between 2 and 15 years old who had a stem cell transplant for aplastic anemia, so the T cells may come from the graft donor. The chain recombines TRBV27 with TRBJ2-7; 7 bases match TRBD1. The material was PBMCs, mostly from graft donor cells, obtained 180 days after TCRalphabeta/CD19-depleted stem cell transplant. CDR3 residues: CASLGQGAYEQYF. DNA for the CDR3: TGTGCCAGTTTGGGTCAGGGGGCCTACGAGCAGTACTTC.